These 23 T cell receptor beta chains came from one sample sequenced in a study of blood T cell repertoires in COVID-19 (TCRdb year 2020). The library was generated by the immunoSEQ multiplex PCR assay. The immuneACCESS repertoire file appears here via TCRdb, limited to in-frame rearrangements. These files lack a portion of the clones; in checked studies, under half of the deficit traces to unresolved V genes, and the cause of the others is not known. The sample table records hundreds of thousands of clones; roughly 80% of these occur just once. The ten largest make up approximately 13% of the sample. Sequencing was done on a sample of peripheral blood. Receptors originate from a woman aged 60-75 years with active or convalescent COVID-19.

The chain combines TRBV6-6 with TRBJ1-1; tentatively, D is TRBD1 (6 bases). The CDR3 sequence is 12 residues long. Per germline, CDR1 MNHNY and CDR2 SVGAGI (reference sequence). The V gene lost 4 bases and the J gene lost 4 bases, with 7 bases spanning the gap. The CDR3 DNA follows: TGTGCCAGCAGTTCGGACAGCACTGAAGCTTTCTTT. This gives the protein CASSSDSTEAFF.

This chain links TRBV6-1 with TRBJ1-3, with D perhaps TRBD1 (6 bases). Between the trimmed V and J ends, which lost 4 bases and 0 bases, there was a span of 13 bases. This CDR3 comprises 16 residues. The V gene's germline CDR1 is MNHNS and CDR2 SASEGT. The DNA of the CDR3 is TGTGCCAGCAGTGGCCGGACAGCTATCTCTGGAAACACCATATATTTT. Protein: CASSGRTAISGNTIYF.

The chain employs TRBV25-1 and TRBJ2-7; 10 bases agree with TRBD1. In germline, CDR1 is MGHDK, CDR2 SYGVNS. V trimming: 5 bases; J trimming: 1 base; junction bases outside the gene matches: 14. The length of the CDR3 is 18 residues. The CDR3 sequence is CASSSGYRTGGESYEQYF. The CDR3 DNA is TGTGCCAGCAGTTCGGGTTACCGGACAGGGGGAGAATCCTACGAGCAGTACTTC.

V usage is TRBV29-1 and J usage is TRBJ1-1; 11 bases map to TRBD1. The CDR3 is made up of 12 amino acids. Looked up from germline, CDR1 is SQVTM and CDR2 is ANQGSEA. CDR3: CGGQGARLEAFF. CDR3 coding DNA: TGCGGAGGACAGGGGGCGCGATTAGAAGCTTTCTTT.

The chain has TRBV7-9 and TRBJ1-1, with TRBD1 matching 9 bases. The CDR3 totals 15 residues. CDR1 is SEHNR, CDR2 FQNEAQ, per germline (reference sequence). The J segment lost 5 bases and the V segment lost 4 bases, leaving 8 bases of the junction unmatched. CDR3 nucleotide sequence: TGTGCCAGCAGCTCCCGGGACAGGGAGGGGACTGAAGCTTTCTTT. Its protein is CASSSRDREGTEAFF.

The V call is TRBV15, the J call TRBJ1-1, with 7 bases fitting TRBD1. In germline, CDR1 is LNHNV, CDR2 YYDKDF (reference sequence). The CDR3 is 14 residues long. The V segment lost 8 bases and the J segment 6 bases; nucleotides outside the gene matches: 12. The CDR3 coding sequence is TGTGCCACCGAAACAGGGGCGTCGGTTCCTGAAGCTTTCTTT. This sequence encodes CATETGASVPEAFF. Full variable domain (outside the CDR3, taken from reference TRBV15 and TRBJ1-1): DAMVIQNPRYQVTQFGKPVTLSCSQTLNHNVMYWYQQKSSQAPKLLFHYYDKDFNNEADTPDNFQSRRPNTSFCFLDIRSPGLGDTAMYLCATETGASVPEAFFGQGTRLTVV.

The gene calls are TRBV2 and TRBJ2-7; 11 bases align to TRBD1. The CDR3 loop spans 14 amino acids. V was clipped by 8 bases and J by 6 bases; unmatched bases: 9. The V gene's germline CDR1 is SNHLY and CDR2 FYNNEI. The CDR3 is CASEVAGTGGEQYF. CDR3 DNA: TGTGCCAGCGAAGTTGCCGGGACAGGGGGCGAGCAGTACTTC.

The gene calls are TRBV6-6 and TRBJ1-6; tentatively, D is TRBD1 (6 bases). The germline CDR1 and CDR2 sequences are MNHNY and SVGAGI (reference sequence). The CDR3 loop spans 15 amino acids. Deletions cut 5 bases from V and 9 bases from J, with 17 bases between. The CDR3 DNA reads TGTGCCAGCAGTCACGGGACACTTGCAAGTTCACCCCTCCACTTT. Translation gives CASSHGTLASSPLHF.

This chain connects TRBV11-2 to TRBJ1-6; no firm D call. The CDR3 is 15 amino acids. Germline V gene lookup returns CDR1 SGHAT and CDR2 FQNNGV. The germline V and J ends were trimmed by 2 bases and 7 bases, with 12 bases remaining between them. The CDR3 region has the DNA TGTGCCAGCAGCTTATACGTACACGGGAATTCACCCCTCCACTTT. This encodes CASSLYVHGNSPLHF.

This clone occurred a few times. The chain uses TRBV6-1 and TRBJ1-2, with 12 bases matching TRBD1. The germline CDR1 and CDR2 sequences are MNHNS and SASEGT. V dropped 3 bases and J dropped 4; count of bases not matched to a gene: 12. The CDR3 contains 18 residues. This chain's CDR3 is CASSDLGDRGRNPYGYTF. CDR3 in DNA: TGTGCCAGCAGTGATTTGGGGGACAGGGGGCGGAATCCCTATGGCTACACCTTC.

V is TRBV14 and J is TRBJ1-3, with unresolved D. CDR3 length: 14 amino acids. Trimming stripped 4 bases from V and 7 bases from J, with 14 bases between. The germline gives CDR1 SGHDN, CDR2 FVKESK. CDR3 in amino acids: CASSPSRTRNTIYF. DNA for the CDR3: TGTGCCAGCAGCCCTTCCCGTACTCGGAACACCATATATTTT.

The CDR3 DNA sequence: TGTGCCAGCAGCTTAGACGGTCCGATCTCTGGAAACACCATATATTTT. Encoded protein: CASSLDGPISGNTIYF. This chain joins TRBV7-9 and TRBJ1-3; unclear D gene. CDR3 length equals 16 residues. CDR1 and CDR2 from the germline V gene are SEHNR and FQNEAQ (reference sequence). V dropped 1 base and J dropped 0 bases, with 10 bases sitting between them.

This clone was observed a single time. V usage is TRBV4-3 and J usage is TRBJ2-1; 11 nucleotides agree with TRBD2. Trimming at V came to 4 bases and at J to 3 bases, leaving 2 bases not matched to a gene. The germline CDR1 and CDR2 sequences are LGHNA and YSLEER. This CDR3 region has 15 residues. The CDR3 protein is CASSRGLAGYNEQFF. In nucleotides, the CDR3 is TGCGCCAGCAGCCGCGGACTAGCGGGCTACAATGAGCAGTTCTTC.

The chain carries TRBV11-2 and TRBJ1-2; 12 bases are shared with TRBD1. Looked up from germline, CDR1 is SGHAT and CDR2 is FQNNGV. Trimming removed 3 bases from V and 2 bases from J; junction bases left unmatched: 7. The CDR3 loop spans 17 amino acids. CDR3 coding DNA: TGTGCCAGCAGCTTTGGCGGGACAGGGGGCTCCAACTATGGCTACACCTTC. Residues: CASSFGGTGGSNYGYTF.

J is TRBJ1-1 and V is TRBV5-1; the D gene is possibly TRBD1 (5 bases). This CDR3 spans 13 amino acids. Germline CDR1 is SGHRS and CDR2 is YFSETQ. V was cut by 0 bases and J by 10 bases, with 13 bases left in between. CDR3: CASSLDSVGGAFF. The CDR3 DNA reads TGCGCCAGCAGCTTGGACTCGGTGGGGGGAGCTTTCTTT.

Remarks on this clone: At the DNA level, this CDR3 is encoded by other sequences in the same sample as well. V usage is TRBV7-3 and J usage is TRBJ2-2; the D is unclear. This CDR3 comprises 15 residues. CDR1 is SGHTA and CDR2 is FQGTGA in the germline V gene. V gave up 0 bases and J gave up 1 base, with 6 bases separating them. CDR3 in DNA: TGTGCCAGCAGCTTAACCCCGGGGAACACCGGGGAGCTGTTTTTT. Translation: CASSLTPGNTGELFF.

The chain couples TRBV6-5 to TRBJ2-2; the D gene is possibly TRBD2 (5 bases). There are 15 residues in the CDR3. V was shortened by 8 bases and J by 0 bases, with 13 bases between the two germline ends. The germline CDR1 and CDR2 sequences are MNHEY and SVGAGI. The CDR3 spells CASSFSSSNTGELFF. Here the CDR3 DNA reads TGTGCCAGCTCATTCTCTAGCTCGAACACCGGGGAGCTGTTTTTT.

This clone was found a few times. This sequence joins TRBV6-6 and TRBJ1-2, with a weak D call TRBD1 (5 bases). Germline-derived CDR1 and CDR2 are MNHNY and SVGAGI (reference sequence). Trimming took 6 bases from V and 3 from J, leaving 14 bases between them. This CDR3 comprises 14 residues. The DNA of the CDR3 is TGTGCCAGCAGACCACTCTCAGGGTACTATGGCTACACCTTC. It encodes CASRPLSGYYGYTF.

The chain is built from TRBV11-2 and TRBJ1-6, with a weak D call TRBD1 (6 bases). The CDR3 is 16 amino acids. Germline lookup yields CDR1 SGHAT and CDR2 FQNNGV. Trimming removed 5 bases at V and 0 bases at J, with 11 bases between. The CDR3 loop reads CASSAGQSSYNSPLHF. The DNA for the CDR3 is TGTGCCAGCAGCGCCGGACAGAGCTCCTATAATTCACCCCTCCACTTT.

The V call is TRBV6-1, the J call TRBJ1-2, with 7 bases aligning to TRBD1. Germline-derived CDR1 and CDR2 are MNHNS and SASEGT. Trimming took 2 bases from V and 3 from J; bases not matched to a gene: 3. The CDR3 length is 14 residues. In DNA form, the CDR3 reads TGTGCCAGCAGTGAACCGGGACAGTACTATGGCTACACCTTC. Encoded protein: CASSEPGQYYGYTF.

The genes are TRBV27 and TRBJ2-7, with a possible D match to TRBD1 (6 bases). V was cut by 8 bases and J by 1 base, with 18 bases left in between. The CDR3 loop spans 15 amino acids. The germline V gene has CDR1 MNHEY and CDR2 SMNVEV (reference sequence). The CDR3 reads CASATPGHTSYEQYF. The DNA of the CDR3 is TGTGCCAGCGCTACTCCGGGACACACTTCCTACGAGCAGTACTTC.

The chain carries TRBV5-4 and TRBJ2-1; possible D gene TRBD2, 5 bases. There are 12 residues in the CDR3. Germline CDR1 reads SGHNT; CDR2 reads YYREEE (reference sequence). The V end was cut by 4 bases, the J end by 10 bases, with 12 bases between. CDR3 sequence (DNA): TGTGCCAGCAGCAGCGGCCAGAGGGAGCAGTTCTTC. It specifies CASSSGQREQFF.

The V gene is TRBV6-5, the J gene TRBJ1-6; D may be TRBD1 (6 bases). The CDR3 is 14 amino acids. Germline V CDR1 and CDR2: MNHEY, SVGAGI. Deletions cut 5 bases from V and 6 bases from J, with 11 bases between. CDR3 region: CASSTGTTNSPLHF. DNA of the CDR3: TGTGCCAGCAGTACCGGGACAACTAATTCACCCCTCCACTTT.